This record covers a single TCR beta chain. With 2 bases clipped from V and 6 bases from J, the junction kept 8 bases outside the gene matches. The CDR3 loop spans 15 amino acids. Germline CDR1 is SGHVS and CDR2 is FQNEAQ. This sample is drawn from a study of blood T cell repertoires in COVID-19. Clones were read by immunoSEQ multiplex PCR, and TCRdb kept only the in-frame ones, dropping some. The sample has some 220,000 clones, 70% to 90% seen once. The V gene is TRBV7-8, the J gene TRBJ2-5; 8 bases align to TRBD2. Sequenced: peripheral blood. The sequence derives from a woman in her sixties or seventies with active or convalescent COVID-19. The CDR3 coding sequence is TGTGCCAGCAGCTTACGGGAGGGGTTCGAAAAGACCCAGTACTTC. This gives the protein CASSLREGFEKTQYF.